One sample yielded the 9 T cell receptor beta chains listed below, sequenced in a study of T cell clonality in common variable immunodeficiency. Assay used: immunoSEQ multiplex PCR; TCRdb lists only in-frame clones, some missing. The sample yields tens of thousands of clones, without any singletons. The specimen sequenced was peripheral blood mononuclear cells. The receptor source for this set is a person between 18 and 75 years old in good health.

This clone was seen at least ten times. The part of the CDR3 DNA that was read is TGTGCCATCAAGAATGATCCCGCGGAGACC. It translates to CAIKNDPAET. The whole CDR3 sequence is CAIKNDPAETQYF. The rearrangement links TRBV10-3 to TRBJ2-5; no firm D call. The read ends 3 residues shy of where the CDR3 ends; the end is completed using the germline J gene. The CDR3 sequence is 13 residues long. CDR1 ENHRY and CDR2 SYGVKD come from the germline V gene. The V and J ends lost 7 bases and 5 bases respectively, with 14 bases between them.

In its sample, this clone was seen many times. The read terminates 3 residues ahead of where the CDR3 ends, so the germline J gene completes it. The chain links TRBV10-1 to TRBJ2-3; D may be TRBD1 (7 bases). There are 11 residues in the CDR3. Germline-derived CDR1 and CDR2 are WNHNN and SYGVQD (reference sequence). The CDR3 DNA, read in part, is TGCGCCAGCAGCAGGGGGGTCACG. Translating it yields CASSRGVT. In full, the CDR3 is CASSRGVTQYF.

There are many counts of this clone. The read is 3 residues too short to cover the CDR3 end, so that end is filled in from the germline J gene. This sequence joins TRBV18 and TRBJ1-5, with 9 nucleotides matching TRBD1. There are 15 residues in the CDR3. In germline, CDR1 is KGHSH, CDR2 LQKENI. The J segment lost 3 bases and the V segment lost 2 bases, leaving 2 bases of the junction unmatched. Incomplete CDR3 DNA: TGTGCCAGCTCACCAAGGACAGGGGACAATCAGCCC. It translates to CASSPRTGDNQP. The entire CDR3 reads CASSPRTGDNQPQHF.

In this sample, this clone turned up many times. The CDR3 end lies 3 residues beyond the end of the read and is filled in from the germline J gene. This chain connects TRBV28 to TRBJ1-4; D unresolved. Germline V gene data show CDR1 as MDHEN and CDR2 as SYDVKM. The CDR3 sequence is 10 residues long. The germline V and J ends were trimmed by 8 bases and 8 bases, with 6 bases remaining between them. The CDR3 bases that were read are TGTGCCAGCTCACAAGAAAAA. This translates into CASSQEK. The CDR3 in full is CASSQEKLFF.

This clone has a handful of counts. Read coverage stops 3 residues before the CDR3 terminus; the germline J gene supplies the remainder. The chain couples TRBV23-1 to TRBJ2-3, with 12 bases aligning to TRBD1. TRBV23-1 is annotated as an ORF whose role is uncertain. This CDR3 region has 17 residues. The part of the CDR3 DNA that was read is TGCGCCAGCAGTCAACCGGGACAGGGGGCTCCAAGTCAGCCG. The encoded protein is CASSQPGQGAPSQP. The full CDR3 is CASSQPGQGAPSQPQYF.

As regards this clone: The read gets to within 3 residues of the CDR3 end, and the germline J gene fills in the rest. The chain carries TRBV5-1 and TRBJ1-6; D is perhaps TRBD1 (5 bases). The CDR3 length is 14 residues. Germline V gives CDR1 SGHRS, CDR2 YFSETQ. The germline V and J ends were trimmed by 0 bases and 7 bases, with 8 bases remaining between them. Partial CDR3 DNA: TGCGCCAGCAGCTTGGGGGGCGCGAATTCACCC. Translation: CASSLGGANSP. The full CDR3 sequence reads CASSLGGANSPLHF.

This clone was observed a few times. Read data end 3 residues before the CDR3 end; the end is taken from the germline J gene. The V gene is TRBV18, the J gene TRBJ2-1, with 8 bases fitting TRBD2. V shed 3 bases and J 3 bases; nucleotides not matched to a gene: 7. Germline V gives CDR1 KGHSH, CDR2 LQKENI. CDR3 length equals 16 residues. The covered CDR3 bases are TGTGCCAGCTCACCCGGTGGCGGGAGGCGCTACAATGAG. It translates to CASSPGGGRRYNE. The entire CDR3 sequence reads CASSPGGGRRYNEQFF.

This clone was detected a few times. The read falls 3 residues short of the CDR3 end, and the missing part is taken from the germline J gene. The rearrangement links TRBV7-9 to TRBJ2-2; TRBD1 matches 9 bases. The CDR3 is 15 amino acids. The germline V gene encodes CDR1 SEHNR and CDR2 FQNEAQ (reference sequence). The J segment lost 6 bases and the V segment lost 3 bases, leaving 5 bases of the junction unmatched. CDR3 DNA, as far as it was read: TGTGCCAGCAGCTTCCGGGACAGGGTGCCCGGGGAG. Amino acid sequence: CASSFRDRVPGE. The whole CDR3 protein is CASSFRDRVPGELFF.

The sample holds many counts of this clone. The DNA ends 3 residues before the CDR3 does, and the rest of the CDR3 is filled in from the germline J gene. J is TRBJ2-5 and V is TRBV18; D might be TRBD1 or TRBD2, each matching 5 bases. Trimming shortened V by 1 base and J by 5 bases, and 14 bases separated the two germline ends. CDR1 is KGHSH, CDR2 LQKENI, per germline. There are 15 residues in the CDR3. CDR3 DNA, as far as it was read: TGTGCCAGCTCACCACTGCAGGGTGGGGAGGAGACC. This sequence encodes CASSPLQGGEET. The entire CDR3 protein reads CASSPLQGGEETQYF.